The rows below give T cell receptor beta chains drawn from one sample of a study of metastatic and nonmetastatic thyroid tumors. TCRdb re-processed the PCR reads through MiXCR. This sample has more than 70,000 clones; around 7.8% occur once, and the top ten carry more than 8%. Sequenced input: blood. These receptors were obtained from a female donor with papillary thyroid cancer or a benign thyroid nodule (not recorded which). Some clones in this sample may be carry-over from other donors' samples. Both conserved end residues are part of each CDR3. D genes are given only for firm matches. A clone size is listed for some rows: how often the clone was seen (once, few, many), or a class if it is expanded.

cdr3_aa cdr3_nt j_call d_call v_call clone_size
CASSFGTSGANTGELFF TGTGCCAGCAGCTTCGGGACTAGCGGGGCGAACACCGGGGAGCTGTTTTTT TRBJ2-2 TRBD2 TRBV11-2 many
CACQGRSPLHF TGTGCCTGTCAGGGAAGATCACCCCTCCACTTT TRBJ1-6 NA TRBV30 NA
CASSLIAGGHYEQYF TGTGCCAGCAGTCTCATAGCGGGGGGCCACTACGAGCAGTACTTC TRBJ2-7 TRBD2 TRBV12-3/TRBV12-4 NA
CASSDGANTEAFF TGTGCCAGCAGCGACGGGGCGAACACTGAAGCTTTCTTT TRBJ1-1 NA TRBV5-6 many
CASSPSLWGGSLSEQYF TGTGCCAGCAGCCCCTCCCTCTGGGGGGGGAGCCTCAGCGAGCAGTACTTC TRBJ2-7 TRBD2 TRBV9 many
CASSISAGKSPLHF TGTGCCAGCAGCATCTCAGCTGGGAAATCACCCCTCCACTTT TRBJ1-6 NA TRBV7-9 few
CASSSTGDYNEQFF TGTGCCAGCAGTTCCACGGGGGACTACAATGAGCAGTTCTTC TRBJ2-1 NA TRBV2 many
CASSSRFPPYEQYF TGTGCCAGCAGCTCCAGGTTTCCCCCCTACGAGCAGTACTTC TRBJ2-7 NA TRBV9 NA
CASSPADYGYTF TGTGCCAGCTCACCTGCTGACTATGGCTACACCTTC TRBJ1-2 NA TRBV18 many
CASGFEGHTGELFF TGTGCTAGTGGTTTCGAGGGCCACACCGGGGAGCTGTTTTTT TRBJ2-2 NA TRBV12-5 many
CASSELDIGELFF TGTGCCAGCAGTGAATTGGACATCGGGGAGCTGTTTTTT TRBJ2-2 NA TRBV6-1 few
CASSGGVTGDSPLHF TGTGCCAGCAGCGGGGGGGTGACAGGGGATTCACCCCTCCACTTT TRBJ1-6 TRBD1 TRBV9 few
CSARTGNTEAFF TGCAGTGCCCGGACGGGGAACACTGAAGCTTTCTTT TRBJ1-1 NA TRBV20-1 NA